The 18 T cell receptor beta chains presented below share a single source sample, sequenced in a study of blood T cell repertoires in COVID-19 (dated by TCRdb to 2019 to 2021). The receptor library was made with the immunoSEQ multiplex PCR assay. Here the immuneACCESS table is served through TCRdb, limited to in-frame sequences with V and J called. Missing clones are a known gap in these copies; in checked studies unresolved V genes cover under half, and the rest lacks a known reason. In all, the sample holds 150,000 to 250,000 clones, and around 82% of those were seen once. Around 11% of the sample is held by the ten biggest clonotypes. The material sequenced was PBMCs or T cells enriched from blood (not recorded which). The source is a man in his forties who had recovered from COVID-19.

This clone was detected only once. V usage is TRBV6-2 or TRBV6-3 and J usage is TRBJ2-1; 14 nucleotides line up with TRBD2. The CDR3 covers 17 residues. V was pared by 5 bases and J by 2 bases, with 5 bases of the junction left unmatched. Looked up from germline, CDR1 is MNHEY and CDR2 is SVGEGT. The CDR3 bases are TGTGCCAGCAGTGGGACTAGCGGGAGTGGTGCCTACAATGAGCAGTTCTTC. Translation: CASSGTSGSGAYNEQFF.

This clone has only a few counts. V is TRBV6-4 and J is TRBJ2-1; D not resolved. CDR1 and CDR2 (germline): MRHNA, SNTAGT. V was cut by 2 bases and J by 8 bases, with 10 bases left in between. The length of the CDR3 is 13 residues. For the CDR3, the DNA is TGTGCCAGCAGTGACAGTCTATCCCATGAGCAGTTCTTC. This codes for CASSDSLSHEQFF.

The chain employs TRBV7-9 and TRBJ2-3; D gene uncertain. The V gene's germline CDR1 is SEHNR and CDR2 FQNEAQ (reference sequence). The CDR3 covers 13 residues. The V and J ends lost 3 bases and 6 bases respectively, with 10 bases between them. The CDR3 reads CASSLGRRDTQYF. The CDR3 region has the DNA TGTGCCAGCAGCTTGGGCCGCAGGGATACGCAGTATTTT.

The CDR3 loop reads CASSETGFPFNYGYTF. As DNA, the CDR3 is TGCGCCAGCAGTGAGACGGGGTTTCCCTTTAACTATGGCTACACCTTC. The chain combines TRBV10-1 with TRBJ1-2; D ambiguous. V shed 2 bases and J shed 1 base, with 14 bases lying between them. The CDR3 is 16 residues long. The germline gives CDR1 WNHNN, CDR2 SYGVQD (reference sequence).

The rearrangement uses TRBV27 and TRBJ1-1, with D perhaps TRBD1 (5 bases). Germline CDR1 reads MNHEY; CDR2 reads SMNVEV (reference sequence). This CDR3 is built from 15 residues. Deletions cut 6 bases from V and 8 bases from J, with 22 bases between. The CDR3 region is CASRFGAGVMSEAFF. The CDR3 DNA reads TGTGCCAGCAGATTCGGGGCGGGGGTCATGTCGGAAGCTTTCTTT.

This chain connects TRBV4-3 to TRBJ1-2; 8 bases are a match to TRBD1. Losses at the gene ends were 1 base for V and 3 bases for J; bases not matched to a gene: 4. The CDR3 sequence is 15 residues long. Germline assignment: CDR1 LGHNA and CDR2 YSLEER. The CDR3 loop reads CASSQGPGGDYGYTF. The CDR3 coding sequence is TGCGCCAGCAGCCAAGGGCCAGGGGGCGACTATGGCTACACCTTC.

V is TRBV18 and J is TRBJ1-5; maybe TRBD1 (5 bases). CDR1 and CDR2 from the germline V gene are KGHSH and LQKENI. This CDR3 comprises 16 residues. The germline V and J ends were trimmed by 6 bases and 5 bases, with 20 bases remaining between them. The CDR3 loop is CASSRSLGAGDQPQHF. CDR3 bases: TGTGCCAGCTCCCGATCGTTAGGGGCCGGTGATCAGCCCCAGCATTTT.

A single count supports this clone. This sequence joins TRBV7-2 and TRBJ1-3, with D unclear. The CDR3 has 16 amino acids. Per germline, CDR1 SGHTA and CDR2 FQGNSA. Trimming took 2 bases from V and 2 from J, leaving 13 bases between them. CDR3 bases: TGTGCCAGCAGCTTAAACCCGCCCGGAGCTGGAAACACCATATATTTT. It yields the protein CASSLNPPGAGNTIYF.

The J gene is TRBJ2-7, the V gene TRBV6-1; TRBD2 matches at 8 bases. Germline lookup yields CDR1 MNHNS and CDR2 SASEGT. J lost 4 bases, V lost 3 bases, and 8 bases had no gene match. The length of the CDR3 is 15 residues. CDR3 DNA sequence: TGTGCCAGCAGTGACGGGAGGGCCTTTATTTACGAGCAGTACTTC. It yields the protein CASSDGRAFIYEQYF.

This chain uses TRBV7-2 with TRBJ1-1; D gene uncertain. The CDR3 runs 12 residues. CDR1 is SGHTA, CDR2 FQGNSA, per germline. V shed 4 bases and J shed 5 bases, with 8 bases lying between them. In DNA form, the CDR3 reads TGTGCCAGCAGCTCGCAGGTGACTGAAGCTTTCTTT. Amino acids: CASSSQVTEAFF.

The chain joins TRBV13 to TRBJ1-2; 9 bases map to TRBD1. V lost 0 bases, J lost 5 bases, and 4 bases stayed unmatched. Germline CDR1 is PRHDT and CDR2 is FYEKMQ (reference sequence). The CDR3 has 15 amino acids. The CDR3 region is CASSLGQGARYGYTF. DNA for the CDR3: TGTGCCAGCAGCTTAGGACAGGGGGCGCGGTATGGCTACACCTTC.

On this clone: The junction shows a germline mismatch at one end, possibly a read error. The V and J genes are TRBV30 and TRBJ1-5, with a tentative D call TRBD1 (6 bases). The V gene's germline CDR1 is GTSNPN and CDR2 SVGIG (reference sequence). The CDR3 runs to 13 residues. The CDR3 DNA follows: TGTGCCTGTTCCCCGGACAGCAGTCAGCCCCAGCATTTT. This encodes CACSPDSSQPQHF.

This chain links TRBV5-1 with TRBJ2-5; no reliable D call. The CDR3 runs to 14 residues. Germline CDR1 SGHRS, CDR2 YFSETQ. Trimming took 0 bases from V and 3 from J, leaving 9 bases between them. The CDR3 DNA sequence: TGCGCCAGCAGCTTGGAAACAGCCAAAGAGACCCAGTACTTC. The encoded protein is CASSLETAKETQYF.

The chain combines TRBV6-2 or TRBV6-3 with TRBJ2-1; TRBD2 is a possible D gene (6 bases). Germline CDR1 is MNHEY and CDR2 is SVGEGT. Trimming left V 2 bases short and J 6 bases short, with 14 bases between. There are 15 residues in the CDR3. CDR3 amino acids: CASSYRESGLNEQFF. The DNA of the CDR3 is TGTGCCAGCAGTTACCGGGAGTCGGGTCTCAATGAGCAGTTCTTC.

This clone occurred once. The chain has TRBV2 and TRBJ2-2; 9 bases agree with TRBD1. The CDR3 sequence is 15 residues long. Germline-derived CDR1 and CDR2 are SNHLY and FYNNEI. With V trimmed by 6 bases and J by 0 bases, 2 bases remained unmatched. The CDR3 loop is CASRRDRANTGELFF. The DNA for the CDR3 is TGTGCCAGCAGGCGGGACAGGGCGAACACCGGGGAGCTGTTTTTT.

The chain carries TRBV11-1 and TRBJ2-7; 8 nucleotides line up with TRBD2. V was clipped by 3 bases and J by 0 bases; unmatched bases: 4. Germline CDR1 SGHAT, CDR2 FQDESV (reference sequence). There are 15 residues in the CDR3. CDR3 sequence reads: CASSFSSGSSYEQYV. Written as DNA, the CDR3 is TGTGCCAGCAGCTTCTCGAGCGGGAGCTCCTACGAGCAGTACGTC.

The J gene is TRBJ1-1, the V gene TRBV7-2; tentative D call: TRBD1 (5 bases). V was trimmed by 1 base and J by 4 bases, leaving 10 bases between them. Germline V gene data show CDR1 as SGHTA and CDR2 as FQGNSA. The CDR3 length is 14 residues. In DNA, the CDR3 is TGTGCCAGCAGCTTAGGGCAGGGAACCACTGAAGCTTTCTTT. Encoded protein: CASSLGQGTTEAFF.

This clone was seen a single time. This rearrangement joins TRBV19 to TRBJ2-5, with D tentatively TRBD2 (6 bases). CDR3 size: 14 residues. The germline CDR1 and CDR2 sequences are LNHDA and SQIVND (reference sequence). The V end was cut by 10 bases, the J end by 4 bases, with 19 bases between. CDR3 amino acids: CATRPRDFGETQYF. The CDR3, as DNA: TGTGCCACCAGACCCCGGGACTTTGGAGAGACCCAGTACTTC.